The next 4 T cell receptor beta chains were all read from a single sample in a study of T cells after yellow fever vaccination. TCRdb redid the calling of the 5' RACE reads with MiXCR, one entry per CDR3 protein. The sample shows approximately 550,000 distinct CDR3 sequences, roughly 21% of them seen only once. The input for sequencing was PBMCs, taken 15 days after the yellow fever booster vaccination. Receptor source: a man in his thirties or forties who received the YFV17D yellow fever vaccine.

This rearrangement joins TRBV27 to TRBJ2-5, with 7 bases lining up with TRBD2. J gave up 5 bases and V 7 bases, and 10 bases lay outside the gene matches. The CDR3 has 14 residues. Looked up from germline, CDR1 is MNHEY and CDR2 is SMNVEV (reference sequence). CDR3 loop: CASTRAGLGETQYF. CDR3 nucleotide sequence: TGTGCCAGCACCCGAGCGGGACTGGGGGAGACCCAGTACTTC.

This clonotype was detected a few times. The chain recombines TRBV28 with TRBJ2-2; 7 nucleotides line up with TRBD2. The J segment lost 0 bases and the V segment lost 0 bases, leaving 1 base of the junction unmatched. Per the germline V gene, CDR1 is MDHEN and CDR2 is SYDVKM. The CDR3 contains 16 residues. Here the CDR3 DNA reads TGTGCCAGCAGTTTATGGGGGAGGGCGAACACCGGGGAGCTGTTTTTT. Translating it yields CASSLWGRANTGELFF.

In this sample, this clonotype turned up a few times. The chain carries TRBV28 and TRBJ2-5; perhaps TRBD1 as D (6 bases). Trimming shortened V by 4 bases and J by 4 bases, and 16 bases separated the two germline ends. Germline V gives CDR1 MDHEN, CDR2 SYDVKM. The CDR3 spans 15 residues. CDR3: CASSSTATGLETQYF. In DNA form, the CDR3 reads TGTGCCAGCAGTTCAACGGCGACAGGCCTAGAGACCCAGTACTTC.

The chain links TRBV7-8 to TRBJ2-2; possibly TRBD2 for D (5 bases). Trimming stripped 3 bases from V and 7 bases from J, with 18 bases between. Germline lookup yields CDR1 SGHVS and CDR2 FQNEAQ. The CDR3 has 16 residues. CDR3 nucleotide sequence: TGTGCCAGCAGCTTTCTGGAACTAGTCGGTAGCGGGGAGCTGTTTTTT. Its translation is CASSFLELVGSGELFF.